The clone carrying this TCR beta chain was detected only a few times. The authors reverse transcribed all of the isolated RNA, so sequencing captured expressed TCRB transcripts. Sequencing was performed with immunoSEQ multiplex PCR; in TCRdb, only in-frame clones are kept and a portion is missing. The table shows about 900,000 clones, with roughly a sixth occurring only once. The CDR3 runs 20 residues. Germline CDR1 reads WNHNN; CDR2 reads SYGVQD (reference sequence). V lost 0 bases to trimming and J lost 0 bases, with 24 bases between them. This record belongs to a study of beta chain features in type 1 diabetes.

Source material: naive CD4+ T cells from blood. The receptor comes from a woman younger than 30 in good health. The chain employs TRBV10-1 and TRBJ2-7; no clear D gene. CDR3 region: CASSESSFWPRQSDSYEQYF. CDR3 sequence (DNA): TGCGCCAGCAGTGAGTCGTCGTTTTGGCCTCGGCAGTCCGACTCCTACGAGCAGTACTTC.